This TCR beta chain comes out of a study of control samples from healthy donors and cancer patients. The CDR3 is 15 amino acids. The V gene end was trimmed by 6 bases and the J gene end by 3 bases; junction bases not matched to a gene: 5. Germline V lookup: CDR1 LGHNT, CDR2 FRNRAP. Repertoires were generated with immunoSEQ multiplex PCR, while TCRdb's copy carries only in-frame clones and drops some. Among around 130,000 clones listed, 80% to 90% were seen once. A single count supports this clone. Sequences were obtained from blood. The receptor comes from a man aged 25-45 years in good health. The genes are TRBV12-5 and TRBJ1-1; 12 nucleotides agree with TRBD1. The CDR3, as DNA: TGTGCTAGTGGCTCGGGGACAGGGGGCTACACTGAAGCTTTCTTT. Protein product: CASGSGTGGYTEAFF.